Here is one T cell receptor beta chain with its context. This record belongs to a study of T-cell reconstitution after alpha-beta-depleted transplantation in children. J lost 1 base, V lost 8 bases, and 7 bases had no gene match. Germline V gene data show CDR1 as SNHLY and CDR2 as FYNNEI. This CDR3 contains 14 residues. Unique molecular identifiers featured in how the TCRbeta library was prepared. In TCRdb, the PCR reads were re-called with MiXCR into one record per CDR3 protein. This sample has about 610,000 distinct CDR3 sequences, with 8% to 11% found just once. Here the sequenced sample was PBMCs from the stem cell graft donor, taken from the stem cell graft. The rearrangement links TRBV2 to TRBJ1-1, with TRBD1 matching over 7 bases. This receptor was identified in a human donor who donated a stem cell graft to a child with acute myeloid leukemia. The CDR3, as DNA: TGTGCCAGCCGTGCCGGGACAGAGAACACTGAAGCTTTCTTT. Encoded protein: CASRAGTENTEAFF.